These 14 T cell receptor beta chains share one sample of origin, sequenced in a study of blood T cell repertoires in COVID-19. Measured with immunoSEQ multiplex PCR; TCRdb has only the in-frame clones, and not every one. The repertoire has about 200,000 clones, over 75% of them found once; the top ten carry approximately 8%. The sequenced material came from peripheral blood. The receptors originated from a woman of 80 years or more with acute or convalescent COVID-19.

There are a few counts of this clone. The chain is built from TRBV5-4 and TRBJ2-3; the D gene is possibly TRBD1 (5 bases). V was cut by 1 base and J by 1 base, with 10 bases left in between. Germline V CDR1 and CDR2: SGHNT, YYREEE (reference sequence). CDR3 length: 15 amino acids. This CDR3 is CASSLSPGRTDTQYF. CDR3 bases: TGTGCCAGCAGCTTGTCCCCAGGGCGCACAGATACGCAGTATTTT.

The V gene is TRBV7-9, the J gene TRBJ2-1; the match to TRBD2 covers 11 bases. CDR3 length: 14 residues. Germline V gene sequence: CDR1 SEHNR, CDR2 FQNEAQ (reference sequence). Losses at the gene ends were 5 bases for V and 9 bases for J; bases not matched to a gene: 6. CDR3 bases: TGTGCCAGCAGCCCCCAGGGACTAGCGGCTGAGCAGTTCTTC. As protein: CASSPQGLAAEQFF.

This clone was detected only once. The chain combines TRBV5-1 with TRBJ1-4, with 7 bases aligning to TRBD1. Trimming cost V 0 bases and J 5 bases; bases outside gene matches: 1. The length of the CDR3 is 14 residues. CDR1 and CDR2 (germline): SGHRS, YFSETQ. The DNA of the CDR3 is TGCGCCAGCAGCTTGGAGGGACAGAATGAAAAACTGTTTTTT. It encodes CASSLEGQNEKLFF.

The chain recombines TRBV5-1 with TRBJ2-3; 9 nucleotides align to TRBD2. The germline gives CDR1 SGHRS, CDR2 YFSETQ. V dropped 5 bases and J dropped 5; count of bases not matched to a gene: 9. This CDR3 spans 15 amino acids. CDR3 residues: CASRDVGLAVDTQYF. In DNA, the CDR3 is TGCGCCAGCAGGGACGTGGGACTAGCAGTAGATACGCAGTATTTT.

Here the CDR3 reads CSALTSGVNTGELFF. The CDR3 DNA reads as TGCAGCGCCTTGACTAGCGGAGTCAACACCGGGGAGCTGTTTTTT. V gene TRBV29-1 combines with J gene TRBJ2-2; 9 bases fit TRBD2. The CDR3 length is 15 residues. Per germline, CDR1 SQVTM and CDR2 ANQGSEA. The V gene end was trimmed by 7 bases and the J gene end by 2 bases; junction bases not matched to a gene: 8.

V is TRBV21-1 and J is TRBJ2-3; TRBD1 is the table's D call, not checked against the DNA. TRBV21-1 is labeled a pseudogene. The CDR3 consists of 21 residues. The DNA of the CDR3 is TGTGCCAGCAGCAAAGGCGCGGACACCCCGCGCAGCGCCTATAGCACAGATACGCAGTATTTT. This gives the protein CASSKGADTPRSAYSTDTQYF.

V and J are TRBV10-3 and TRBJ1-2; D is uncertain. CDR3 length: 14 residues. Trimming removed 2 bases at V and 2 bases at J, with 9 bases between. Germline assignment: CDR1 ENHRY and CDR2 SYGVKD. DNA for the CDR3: TGTGCCATCAGTGAGCCCCGTATCAACTATGGCTACACCTTC. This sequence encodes CAISEPRINYGYTF.

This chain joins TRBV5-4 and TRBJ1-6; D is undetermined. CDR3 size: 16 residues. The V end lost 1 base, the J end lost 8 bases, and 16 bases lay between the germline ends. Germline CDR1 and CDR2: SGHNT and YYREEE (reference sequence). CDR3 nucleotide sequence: TGTGCCAGCAGCTTGAATTTGGCCCTGAGGGATTCACCCCTCCACTTT. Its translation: CASSLNLALRDSPLHF.

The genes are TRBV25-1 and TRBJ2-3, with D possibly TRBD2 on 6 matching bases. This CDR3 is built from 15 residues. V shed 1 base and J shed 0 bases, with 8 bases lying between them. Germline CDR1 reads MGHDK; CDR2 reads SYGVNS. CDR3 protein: CASSEFGGSTDTQYF. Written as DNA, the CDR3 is TGTGCCAGCAGTGAATTTGGGGGGAGCACAGATACGCAGTATTTT.

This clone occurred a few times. The CDR3 DNA reads as TGTGCCAGCAGCCTAATTTCCACCGGGGAGCTGTTTTTT. Its protein is CASSLISTGELFF. The chain joins TRBV7-9 to TRBJ2-2; D gene uncertain. The CDR3 contains 13 residues. The V end was cut by 5 bases, the J end by 4 bases, with 8 bases between. In germline, CDR1 is SEHNR, CDR2 FQNEAQ (reference sequence).

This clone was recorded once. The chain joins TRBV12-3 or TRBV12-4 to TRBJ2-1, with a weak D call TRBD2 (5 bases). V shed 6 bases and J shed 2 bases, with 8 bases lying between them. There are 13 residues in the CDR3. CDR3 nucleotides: TGTGCCAGCAGACCCGGGGCCTACAATGAGCAGTTCTTC. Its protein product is CASRPGAYNEQFF.

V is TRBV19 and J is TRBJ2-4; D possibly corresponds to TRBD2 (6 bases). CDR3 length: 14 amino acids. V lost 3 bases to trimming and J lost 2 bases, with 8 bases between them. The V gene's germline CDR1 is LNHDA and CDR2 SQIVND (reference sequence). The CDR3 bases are TGTGCCAGTAGTATTGGAGGGCCCAAAAACATTCAGTACTTC. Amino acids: CASSIGGPKNIQYF.

CDR3 sequence (DNA): TGTGCCAGCAGCTTAGCCGGGACTTACAATGAGCAGTTCTTC. Translation: CASSLAGTYNEQFF. This chain joins TRBV11-2 and TRBJ2-1; maybe TRBD2 (6 bases). The CDR3 runs to 14 residues. Germline values: CDR1 SGHAT, CDR2 FQNNGV. V lost 1 base and J 4 bases, leaving 8 bases between the germline ends.

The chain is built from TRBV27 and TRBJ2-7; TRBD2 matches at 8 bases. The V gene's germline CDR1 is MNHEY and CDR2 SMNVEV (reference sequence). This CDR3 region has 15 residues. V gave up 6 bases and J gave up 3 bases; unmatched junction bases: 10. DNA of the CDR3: TGTGCCAGCAGCAGACCGGGACTAGGAATCTACGAGCAGTACTTC. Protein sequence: CASSRPGLGIYEQYF.